The sequence of this TCR beta chain was determined in a study of T cells after yellow fever vaccination. General study results and limits: FACS-sorted repertoires could harbor abundant contaminating bulk-population clonotypes.

Germline CDR1 is MNHEY and CDR2 is SVGEGT. V lost 4 bases to trimming and J lost 7 bases, with 14 bases between them. CDR3 length: 14 residues. This clonotype was seen a handful of times. Its antigen is as yet unknown. TCRdb reprocessed the 5' RACE reads with MiXCR, giving one entry per CDR3 protein. Found here are 250,000 to 400,000 distinct CDR3 sequences, 4.1% of them singletons; the top ten hold roughly 25%. The chain couples TRBV6-2 or TRBV6-3 to TRBJ2-4, with D perhaps TRBD2 (5 bases). The sequences come from PBMCs, collected 5 days after the yellow fever booster vaccination. This sequence was found in a man younger than 35 who received the YFV17D yellow fever vaccine. The CDR3 nucleotides read TGTGCCAGCAGTTCACTAGTTTCGAAGAACATTCAGTACTTC. It codes for CASSSLVSKNIQYF.